This T cell receptor beta chain appears in the sequencing data of a study of post-analysis software for immune sequencing data (dated by TCRdb to between 2015 and 2017). At the level of the whole study: The recorded disease courses included relapsing-remitting, secondary progressive and progressive-relapsing multiple sclerosis, and some patients had no subtype annotation. The patient repertoires were compared against 11 previously published healthy control repertoires obtained from donors aged roughly 6 to 26 years. A subset of samples was prepared in parallel using single-end sample barcoding, then pooled and co-amplified after Illumina adapter ligation.

To prepare the library, PCR was applied. Instrument used: Illumina HiSeq 2500. Unique molecular identifiers were incorporated into TCR beta cDNA libraries to reduce PCR and sequencing biases. Some 500,000 cDNA molecules were obtained per 1 to 10 million input T cells, so each molecule approximated one T cell. Patient libraries were prepared and sequenced with the same protocol used for the earlier healthy control dataset. Samples belonging to the same batch were prepared together, multiplexed and sequenced on a shared HiSeq lane. On the authors' methods: Raw barcoded reads were processed with MIGEC, and single-read molecular identifier groups were discarded before consensus assembly and CDR3 extraction. Clonotype tables were post-analysed with VDJtools, normalizing diversity by down-sampling all datasets to the smallest sample size. Repertoire overlap clustering matched CDR3 amino acid but not nucleotide sequences to correct batch-related cross-sample contamination. TCRdb reworked the public reads: Q25 trimming with fastp, MiXCR clone assembly, productive beta chains retained. Every distinct CDR3 protein forms one entry, paired with its most common genes and DNA. These V and J calls rely on TCRdb rather than the paper's analysis. The sample table contains roughly 670,000 distinct CDR3 sequences; only one count was recorded for 59% of them. The top ten clones comprise 10% to 12% of the sample.

Points on this clonotype: The antigen it binds to is not known. No base qualities exist here, and no much larger clone lies one base off it.

TCR beta repertoires were profiled from peripheral blood of about a dozen young patients with multiple sclerosis to demonstrate the VDJtools post-analysis software. Multiple sclerosis patients were children and adolescents aged roughly 6 to 16 years. Study-wide findings and limitations: Strong co-clustering of samples prepared in the same batch was shown by direct clustering with F measure, prompting a batch-effect correction. The control group was slightly older than the multiple sclerosis patient group. Normalized Chao1 diversity was significantly lower in multiple sclerosis patients than controls, suggesting substantial peripheral T-cell clonal expansion.

Sequenced: blood. The origin of this receptor is a girl aged 2 to 9 with multiple sclerosis.

The CDR3 protein sequence reads: CASSVSGTSGYNEQFF. The DNA sequence is as follows: TGTGCCAGCAGCGTCTCCGGGACTAGCGGTTACAATGAGCAGTTCTTC. The sequence links TRBV9 to TRBJ2-1; the central 11 bases match TRBD2. V lost 2 bases and J lost 4 bases, and the count of bases not matched to a germline gene is 5. From the cysteine up to the phenylalanine, the CDR3 has a length of 16 residues. The read is trimmed to its CDR3 DNA, 48 bases read in frame from base 1. Based on the germline V gene, the CDR1 and CDR2 sequences are SGDLS and YYNGEE.